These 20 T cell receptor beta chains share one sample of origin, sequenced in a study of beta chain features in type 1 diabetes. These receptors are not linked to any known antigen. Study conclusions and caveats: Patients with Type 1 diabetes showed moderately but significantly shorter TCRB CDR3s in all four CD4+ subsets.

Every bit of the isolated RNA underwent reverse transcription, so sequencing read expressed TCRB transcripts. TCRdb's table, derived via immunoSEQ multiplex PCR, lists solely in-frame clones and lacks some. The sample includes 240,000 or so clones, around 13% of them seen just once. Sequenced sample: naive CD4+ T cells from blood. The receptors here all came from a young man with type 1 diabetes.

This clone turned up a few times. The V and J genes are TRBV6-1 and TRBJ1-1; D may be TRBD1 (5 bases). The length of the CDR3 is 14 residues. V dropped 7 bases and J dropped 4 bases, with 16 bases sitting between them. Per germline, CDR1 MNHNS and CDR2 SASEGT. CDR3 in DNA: TGTGCCAGCAAATCCGGGGGGGACCCCACTGAAGCTTTCTTT. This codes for CASKSGGDPTEAFF.

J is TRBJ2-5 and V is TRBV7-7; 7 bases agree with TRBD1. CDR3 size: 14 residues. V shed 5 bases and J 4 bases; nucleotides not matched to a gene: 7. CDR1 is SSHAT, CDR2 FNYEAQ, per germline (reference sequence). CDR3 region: CASSQGQASETQYF. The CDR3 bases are TGTGCCAGCAGCCAAGGACAGGCTTCAGAGACCCAGTACTTC.

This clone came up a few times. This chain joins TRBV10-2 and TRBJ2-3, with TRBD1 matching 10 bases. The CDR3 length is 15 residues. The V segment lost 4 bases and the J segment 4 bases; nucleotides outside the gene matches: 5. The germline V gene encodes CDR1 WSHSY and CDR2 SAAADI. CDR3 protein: CASSAPGQGSDTQYF. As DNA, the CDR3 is TGCGCCAGCAGTGCCCCGGGACAGGGGTCAGATACGCAGTATTTT.

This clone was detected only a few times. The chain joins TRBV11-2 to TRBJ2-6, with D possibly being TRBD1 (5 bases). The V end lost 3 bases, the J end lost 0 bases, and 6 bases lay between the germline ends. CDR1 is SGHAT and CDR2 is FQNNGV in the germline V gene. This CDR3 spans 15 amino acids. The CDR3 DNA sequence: TGTGCCAGCAGCTTTAGGGGCTCTGGGGCCAACGTCCTGACTTTC. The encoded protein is CASSFRGSGANVLTF.

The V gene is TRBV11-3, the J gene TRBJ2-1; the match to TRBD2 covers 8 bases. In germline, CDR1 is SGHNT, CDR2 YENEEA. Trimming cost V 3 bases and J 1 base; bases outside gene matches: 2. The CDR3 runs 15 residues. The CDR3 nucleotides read TGTGCCAGCAGCTTCGGCGGGGGGTCCTACAATGAGCAGTTCTTC. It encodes CASSFGGGSYNEQFF.

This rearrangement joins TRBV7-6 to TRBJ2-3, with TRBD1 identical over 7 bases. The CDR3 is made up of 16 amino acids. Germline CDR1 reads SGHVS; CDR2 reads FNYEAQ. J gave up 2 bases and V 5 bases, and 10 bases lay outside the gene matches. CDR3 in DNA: TGTGCCAGCAGCCGCCAAGGGACAGAAGTCACAGATACGCAGTATTTT. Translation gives CASSRQGTEVTDTQYF.

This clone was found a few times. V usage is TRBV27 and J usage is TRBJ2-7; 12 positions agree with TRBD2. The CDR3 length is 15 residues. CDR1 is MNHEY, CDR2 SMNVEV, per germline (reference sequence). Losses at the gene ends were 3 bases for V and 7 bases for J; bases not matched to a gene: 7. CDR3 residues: CASSFMTSGSREQYF. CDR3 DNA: TGTGCCAGCAGTTTCATGACTAGCGGGAGTAGGGAGCAGTACTTC.

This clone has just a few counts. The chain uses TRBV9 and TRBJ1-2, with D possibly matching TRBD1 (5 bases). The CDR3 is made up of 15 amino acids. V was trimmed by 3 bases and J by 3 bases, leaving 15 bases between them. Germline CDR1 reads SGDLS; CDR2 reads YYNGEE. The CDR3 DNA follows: TGTGCCAGCAGCGGGGAAAGGGACTGGTACTATGGCTACACCTTC. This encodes CASSGERDWYYGYTF. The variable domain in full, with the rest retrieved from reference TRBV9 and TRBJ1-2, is DSGVTQTPKHLITATGQRVTLRCSPRSGDLSVYWYQQSLDQGLQFLIQYYNGEERAKGNILERFSAQQFPDLHSELNLSSLELGDSALYFCASSGERDWYYGYTFGSGTRLTVV.

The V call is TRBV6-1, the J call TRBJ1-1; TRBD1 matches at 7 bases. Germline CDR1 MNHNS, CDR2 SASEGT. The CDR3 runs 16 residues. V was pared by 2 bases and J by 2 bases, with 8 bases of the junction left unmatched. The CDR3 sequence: CASSEQHRGPNTEAFF. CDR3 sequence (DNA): TGTGCCAGCAGTGAACAGCACAGGGGTCCCAACACTGAAGCTTTCTTT.

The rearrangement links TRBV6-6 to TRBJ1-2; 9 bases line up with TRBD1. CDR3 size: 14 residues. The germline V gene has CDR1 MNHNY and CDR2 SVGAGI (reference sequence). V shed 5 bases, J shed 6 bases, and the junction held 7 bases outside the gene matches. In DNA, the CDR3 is TGTGCCAGCAGTCGGCCGGGACAGGGTGATGGCTACACCTTC. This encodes CASSRPGQGDGYTF.

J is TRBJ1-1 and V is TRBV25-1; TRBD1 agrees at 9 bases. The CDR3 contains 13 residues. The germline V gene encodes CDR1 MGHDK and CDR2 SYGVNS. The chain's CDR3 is CAAVGQGNTEAFF. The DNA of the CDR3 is TGTGCGGCGGTGGGACAGGGGAACACTGAAGCTTTCTTT.

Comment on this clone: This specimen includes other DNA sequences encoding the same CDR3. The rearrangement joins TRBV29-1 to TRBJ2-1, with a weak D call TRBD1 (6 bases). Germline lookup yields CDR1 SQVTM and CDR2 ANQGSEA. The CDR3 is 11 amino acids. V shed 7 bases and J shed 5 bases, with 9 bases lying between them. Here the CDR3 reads CSGQGNNEQFF. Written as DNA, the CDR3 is TGCAGCGGCCAGGGGAACAATGAGCAGTTCTTC.

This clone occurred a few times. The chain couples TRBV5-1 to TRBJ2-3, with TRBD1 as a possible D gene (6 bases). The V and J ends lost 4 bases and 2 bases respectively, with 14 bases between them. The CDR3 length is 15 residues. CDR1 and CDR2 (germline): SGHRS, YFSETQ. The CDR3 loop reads CASSNGQLNTDTQYF. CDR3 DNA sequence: TGCGCCAGCAGCAACGGACAGCTTAACACAGATACGCAGTATTTT.

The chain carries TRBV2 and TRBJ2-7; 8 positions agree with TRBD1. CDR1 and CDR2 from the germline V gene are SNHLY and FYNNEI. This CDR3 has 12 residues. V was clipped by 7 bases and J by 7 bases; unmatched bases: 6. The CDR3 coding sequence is TGTGCCAGCACCCCGACAGGGGATGAGCAGTACTTC. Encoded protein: CASTPTGDEQYF.

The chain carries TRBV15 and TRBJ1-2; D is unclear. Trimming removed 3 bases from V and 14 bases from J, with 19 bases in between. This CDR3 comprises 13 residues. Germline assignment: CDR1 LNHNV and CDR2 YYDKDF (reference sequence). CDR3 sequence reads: CATSSLKGVAITF. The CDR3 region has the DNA TGTGCCACCAGCAGTTTGAAGGGAGTTGCTATTACCTTC.

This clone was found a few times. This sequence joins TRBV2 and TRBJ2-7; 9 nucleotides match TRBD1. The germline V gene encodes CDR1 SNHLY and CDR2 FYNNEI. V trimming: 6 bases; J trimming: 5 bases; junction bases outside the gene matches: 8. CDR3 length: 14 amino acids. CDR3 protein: CASRGGTGYDEQYF. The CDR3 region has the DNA TGTGCCAGCAGGGGAGGGACAGGGTACGACGAGCAGTACTTC.

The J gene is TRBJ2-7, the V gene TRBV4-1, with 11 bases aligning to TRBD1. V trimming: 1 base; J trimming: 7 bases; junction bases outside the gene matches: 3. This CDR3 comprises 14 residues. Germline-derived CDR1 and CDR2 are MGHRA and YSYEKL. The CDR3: CASSQGDRGFEQYF. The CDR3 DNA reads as TGCGCCAGCAGCCAAGGGGACAGGGGGTTTGAGCAGTACTTC.

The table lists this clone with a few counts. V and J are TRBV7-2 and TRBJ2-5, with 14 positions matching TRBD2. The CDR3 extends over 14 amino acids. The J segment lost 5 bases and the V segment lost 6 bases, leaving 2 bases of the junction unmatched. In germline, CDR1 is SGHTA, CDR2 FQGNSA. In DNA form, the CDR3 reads TGTGCCAGCAGGGGACTAGCGGGAGTGGAGACCCAGTACTTC. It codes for CASRGLAGVETQYF.

The chain's CDR3 is CASRRQEQSYTF. The CDR3 DNA is TGTGCCAGCAGACGACAGGAGCAAAGCTACACCTTC. The chain combines TRBV6-6 with TRBJ1-2, with D possibly matching TRBD1 (6 bases). V lost 6 bases and J 9 bases, leaving 14 bases between the germline ends. Germline V gene lookup returns CDR1 MNHNY and CDR2 SVGAGI (reference sequence). The CDR3 spans 12 residues.

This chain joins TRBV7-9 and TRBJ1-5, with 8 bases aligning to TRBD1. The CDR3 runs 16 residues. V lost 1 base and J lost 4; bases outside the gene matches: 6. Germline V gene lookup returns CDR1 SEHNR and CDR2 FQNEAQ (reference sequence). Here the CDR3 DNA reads TGTGCCAGCAGCTTAGTTACAGGGGGGAGGAATCAGCCCCAGCATTTT. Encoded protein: CASSLVTGGRNQPQHF.